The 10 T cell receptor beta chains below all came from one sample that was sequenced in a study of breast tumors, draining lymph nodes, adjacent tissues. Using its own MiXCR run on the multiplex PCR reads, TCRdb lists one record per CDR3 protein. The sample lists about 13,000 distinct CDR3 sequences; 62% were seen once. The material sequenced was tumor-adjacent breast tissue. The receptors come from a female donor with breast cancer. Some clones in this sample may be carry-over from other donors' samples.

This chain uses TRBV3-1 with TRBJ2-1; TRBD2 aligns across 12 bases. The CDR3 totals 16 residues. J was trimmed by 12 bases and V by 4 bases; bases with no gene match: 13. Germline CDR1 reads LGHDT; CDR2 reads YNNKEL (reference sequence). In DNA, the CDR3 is TGTGCCAGCAGCCCTAGCGGGGGGGCCACGCGCACGGGGCAGTTCTTC. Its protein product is CASSPSGGATRTGQFF.

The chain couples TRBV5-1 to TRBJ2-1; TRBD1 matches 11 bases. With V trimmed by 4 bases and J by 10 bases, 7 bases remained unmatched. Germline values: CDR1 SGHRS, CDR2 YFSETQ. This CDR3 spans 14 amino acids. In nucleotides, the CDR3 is TGCGCCAGCAGCCCGGGGACAGGGGGGGGCGAGCAGTTCTTC. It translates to CASSPGTGGGEQFF.

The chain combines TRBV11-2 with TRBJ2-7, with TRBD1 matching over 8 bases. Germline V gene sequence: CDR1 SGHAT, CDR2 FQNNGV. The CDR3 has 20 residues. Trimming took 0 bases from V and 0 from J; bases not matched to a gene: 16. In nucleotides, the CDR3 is TGTGCCAGCAGCTTAGATTTAGGGTTTAGGGCAGGGGGCTTCTCCTACGAGCAGTACTTC. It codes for CASSLDLGFRAGGFSYEQYF. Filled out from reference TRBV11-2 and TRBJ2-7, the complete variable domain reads EAGVAQSPRYKIIEKRQSVAFWCNPISGHATLYWYQQILGQGPKLLIQFQNNGVVDDSQLPKDRFSAERLKGVDSTLKIQPAKLEDSAVYLCASSLDLGFRAGGFSYEQYFGPGTRLTVT.

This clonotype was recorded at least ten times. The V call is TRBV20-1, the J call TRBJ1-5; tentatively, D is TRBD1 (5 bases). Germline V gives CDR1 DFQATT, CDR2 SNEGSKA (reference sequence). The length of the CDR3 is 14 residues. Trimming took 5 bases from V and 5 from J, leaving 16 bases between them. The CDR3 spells CSARLPRGDQPQHF. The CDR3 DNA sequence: TGCAGTGCTCGACTGCCCCGGGGCGATCAGCCCCAGCATTTT.

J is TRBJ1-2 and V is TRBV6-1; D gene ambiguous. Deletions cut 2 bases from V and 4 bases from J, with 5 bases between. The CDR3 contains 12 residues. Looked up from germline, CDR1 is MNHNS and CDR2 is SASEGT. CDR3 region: CASSEYGYGYTF. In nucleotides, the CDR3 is TGTGCCAGCAGTGAATATGGCTATGGCTACACCTTC.

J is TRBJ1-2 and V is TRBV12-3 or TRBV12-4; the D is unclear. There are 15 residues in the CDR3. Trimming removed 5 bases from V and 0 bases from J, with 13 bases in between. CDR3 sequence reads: CASSGLTATNYGYTF. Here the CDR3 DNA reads TGTGCCAGCAGTGGCTTGACGGCAACTAACTATGGCTACACCTTC.

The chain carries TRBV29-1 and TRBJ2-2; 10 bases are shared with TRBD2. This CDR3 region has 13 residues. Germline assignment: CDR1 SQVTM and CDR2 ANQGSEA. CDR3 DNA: TGCAGATTACTAGCGGGGTACACCGGGGAGCTGTTTTTT. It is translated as CRLLAGYTGELFF.

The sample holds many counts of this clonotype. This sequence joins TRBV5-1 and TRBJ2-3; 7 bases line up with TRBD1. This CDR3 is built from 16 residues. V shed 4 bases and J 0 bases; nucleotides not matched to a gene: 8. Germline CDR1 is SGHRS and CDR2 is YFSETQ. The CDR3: CASSSLPGQSTDTQYF. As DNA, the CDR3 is TGCGCCAGCAGCAGTTTGCCGGGACAGAGCACAGATACGCAGTATTTT.

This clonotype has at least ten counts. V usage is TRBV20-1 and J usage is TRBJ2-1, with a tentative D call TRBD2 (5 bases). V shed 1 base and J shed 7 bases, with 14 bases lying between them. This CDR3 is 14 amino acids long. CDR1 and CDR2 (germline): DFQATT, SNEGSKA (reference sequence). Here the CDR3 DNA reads TGCAGTGCTAGAGGGTCGCGGGCCCTGAATGAGCAGTTCTTC. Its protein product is CSARGSRALNEQFF.

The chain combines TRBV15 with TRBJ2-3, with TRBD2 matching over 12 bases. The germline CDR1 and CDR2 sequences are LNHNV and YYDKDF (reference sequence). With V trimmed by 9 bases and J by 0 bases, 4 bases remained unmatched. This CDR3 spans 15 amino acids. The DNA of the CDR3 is TGTGCCACGGGACTAGCGGGTACTAGCACAGATACGCAGTATTTT. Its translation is CATGLAGTSTDTQYF.